The rows below give T cell receptor beta chains drawn from one sample of a study of blood T cell repertoires in COVID-19. Generated by immunoSEQ multiplex PCR, the TCRdb table keeps only in-frame clones and is missing some. The table lists some 270,000 clones, roughly nine tenths of them singletons, with under 2% in the top ten. Sequenced input: peripheral blood. The receptor source for this set is a woman aged 60-70 years who had recovered from COVID-19. CDR3s include the opening cysteine and the closing phenylalanine or tryptophan. The D gene is left open where the match is weak. Not all rows give a size; the values are once, few, many and, for expanded clones, a class.

>-|TRBV3-1/TRBV3-2|TRBJ2-6|-|16
TGTGCCAGCAGGACAGGTCGGAACTCTGGGGCCAACGTCCTGACTTTC
CASRTGRNSGANVLTF
>once|TRBV2|TRBJ2-3|TRBD1|15
TGTGCCAGCAGTACAGGGCAGGGGGAGACAGATACGCAGTATTTT
CASSTGQGETDTQYF
>few|TRBV6-5|TRBJ2-3|TRBD1|15
TGTGCCAGCGGCGCCGGGACAGGGGCCCCCGATACGCAGTATTTT
CASGAGTGAPDTQYF
>once|TRBV27|TRBJ1-6|TRBD1|14
TGTGCCAGCGGCAGGGGGGCCTATAATTCACCCCTCCACTTT
CASGRGAYNSPLHF
>-|TRBV11-2|TRBJ2-3|TRBD2|14
TGTGCCAGCAGGGGACTAGCGGGGGGACGGTCGCAGTATTTT
CASRGLAGGRSQYF
>once|TRBV6-5|TRBJ1-2|-|16
TGTGCCAGCAGTTACTTTCAGGTCCCCCAAAACTATGGCTACACCTTC
CASSYFQVPQNYGYTF
>-|TRBV5-1|TRBJ1-3|-|14
TGCGCCAGCAGCGCCGGACTGACTGGAAACACCATATATTTT
CASSAGLTGNTIYF
>-|TRBV10-1|TRBJ2-7|-|13
TGCGCCAGCAGGAACAGGGTTCACTACGAGCAGTACTTC
CASRNRVHYEQYF
>-|TRBV10-3|TRBJ1-3|TRBD1|18
TGTGCCATCAGCCGGGACAGGGCTTCCTCCTACTCTGGAAACACCATATATTTT
CAISRDRASSYSGNTIYF
>-|TRBV15|TRBJ1-4|TRBD1|10
TGTGCCACGACAGGGGGCGGACTGTTTTTT
CATTGGGLFF
>-|TRBV28|TRBJ2-7|-|11
TGTGCCAGCAGTTTCTCGTACGAGCAGTACTTC
CASSFSYEQYF
>-|TRBV19|TRBJ1-4|-|14
TGTGCCAGTAGTATACTAGCAACTAATGAAAAACTGTTTTTT
CASSILATNEKLFF
>-|TRBV7-2|TRBJ2-4|TRBD1|11
TGTGCCAGCAGCCCTGGACAGGGTCAGTACTTC
CASSPGQGQYF
>once|TRBV5-1|TRBJ2-6|-|17
TGCGCCAGCAGCCCTAGATCCCTCAACTCTGGGGCCAACGTCCTGACTTTC
CASSPRSLNSGANVLTF
>-|TRBV14|TRBJ2-2|-|20
TGTGCCAGCAGCCAAGTTGGAGACAGCTACCACTTTGCGAACACCGGGGAGCTGTTTTTT
CASSQVGDSYHFANTGELFF
>-|TRBV7-2|TRBJ1-5|-|13
TGTGCCAGCAGCTTCGGACAGAATCAGCCCCAGCATTTT
CASSFGQNQPQHF
>-|TRBV5-1|TRBJ2-3|TRBD2|15
TGCGCCAGCAGCTTGGATGGACTAGGGACAGATACGCAGTATTTT
CASSLDGLGTDTQYF
>once|TRBV7-2|TRBJ1-1|-|15
TGTGCCAGCAGCACCTCGGGAGGGGGGGACACTGAAGCTTTCTTT
CASSTSGGGDTEAFF
>once|TRBV21-1|TRBJ2-4|-|18
TGTGCCAGCAGCAAAGAAAAGGACAGGGTACGGTCCAAAAACATTCAGTACTTC
CASSKEKDRVRSKNIQYF
>once|TRBV3-1/TRBV3-2|TRBJ2-5|-|12
TGTGCCAGCAGCCCCCTCGGGGAGACCCAGTACTTC
CASSPLGETQYF
>-|TRBV24-1|TRBJ1-5|-|16
TGTGCCACCAGTGATTTGGCGGGTCCGAGCAATCAGCCCCAGCATTTT
CATSDLAGPSNQPQHF
>-|TRBV6-2/TRBV6-3|TRBJ1-5|-|16
TGTGCCAGCAGTCCAGACACATGGTATAGCAATCAGCCCCAGCATTTT
CASSPDTWYSNQPQHF
>-|TRBV18|TRBJ1-6|TRBD1|16
TGTGCCAGCAGCGCTACTCGGACAGGGAAGGATTCACCCCTCCACTTT
CASSATRTGKDSPLHF